This TCR beta chain was observed in a study of TIL therapy for anti-PD-1-resistant metastatic lung cancer. Study context: Patients had a median age of approximately 50 years (range roughly 38-75).

Sequencing used immunoSEQ v3. TCRdb's copy holds only in-frame clones and misses some; the assay was immunoSEQ multiplex PCR. The sample carries fewer than 60,000 clones, 80% to 90% recorded once. Specified time point: pre-treatment sample, taken before nivolumab and TIL therapy. Stage 4 NSCLC adults joined between October 2017 and 2020. The ends were cut back, 4 bases at V and 2 bases at J, with 15 bases in the middle. The germline V gene has CDR1 MDHEN and CDR2 SYDVKM. This CDR3 is 15 amino acids long. The sequenced sample was blood, obtained at baseline. The chain is built from TRBV28 and TRBJ2-7; D tentatively fits TRBD1 or TRBD2 (5 bases each). The sequence came from a person aged 25 to 85 with non-small cell lung cancer. CDR3 nucleotides: TGTGCCAGCAGTTCGGGGCCCGGGCGGGCCTACGAGCAGTACTTC. This codes for CASSSGPGRAYEQYF.